This TCR beta chain was sequenced for a study of CD8+ T cells in alopecia areata. The CDR3 consists of 13 residues. CDR1 LNHDA and CDR2 SQIVND come from the germline V gene (reference sequence). Trimming removed 7 bases at V and 5 bases at J, with 14 bases between. RNA was extracted and reverse transcribed into cDNA as the sequencing template. Assay: immunoSEQ multiplex PCR; the TCRdb copy retains only in-frame clones and omits some. The sample yields a few thousand clones, about two thirds seen once. Remarks on this clone: What it recognizes is unknown.

Study-level points and caveats: There was only one nonresponder, so it was unclear how baseline CD8+ expansion relates to response. In scalp and blood, many expanded lesional clones persisted during tofacitinib.

Regarding treatment: oral pan-JAK inhibitor, 5-10 mg twice daily. In alopecia areata patients, both lesional scalp punch biopsies and peripheral blood were collected. The material sequenced was skin, taken at week 24, from a patient treated with tofacitinib. This TCR was recovered from a human donor with alopecia areata. This rearrangement joins TRBV19 to TRBJ1-1, with TRBD1 as a possible D gene (6 bases). CDR3 coding DNA: TGTGCCAGTAACCCCACAGGGAGAACTGAAGCTTTCTTT. Its protein is CASNPTGRTEAFF.